The 7 T cell receptor beta chains reported below all come from one sample, sequenced in a study of blood T cell repertoires in COVID-19 (dated by TCRdb to the early 2020s). To prepare the library, the immunoSEQ multiplex PCR assay was applied. TCRdb stores this immuneACCESS table with in-frame sequences only. Part of the clones is absent; in the studies checked, under half of the shortfall reflects unresolved V genes, and no reason is known for the rest. For this sample there are 97,000 or so clones; 79% appear just once. About a sixth of the sample lies in the top ten. Sequencing was carried out using peripheral blood. Source of these receptors: a woman of 80 years or more with active or convalescent COVID-19.

This chain joins TRBV24-1 and TRBJ2-2; maybe TRBD2 (6 bases). V shed 5 bases and J shed 6 bases, with 9 bases lying between them. The CDR3 spans 13 residues. Germline lookup yields CDR1 KGHDR and CDR2 SFDVKD. The CDR3 protein is CATSAWGAGELFF. The CDR3 nucleotides read TGTGCCACCAGTGCTTGGGGGGCCGGGGAGCTGTTTTTT.

This chain uses TRBV9 with TRBJ2-5; D is perhaps TRBD2 (7 bases). Germline V lookup: CDR1 SGDLS, CDR2 YYNGEE. V lost 3 bases and J 5 bases, leaving 20 bases between the germline ends. The CDR3 contains 16 residues. The CDR3 region has the DNA TGTGCCAGCAGCGCTCAGGGAGGGGGATTGGGCGAGACCCAGTACTTC. Its translation: CASSAQGGGLGETQYF.

The V gene is TRBV2, the J gene TRBJ1-2; 11 positions match TRBD1. CDR3 size: 13 residues. The V gene end was trimmed by 6 bases and the J gene end by 6 bases; junction bases not matched to a gene: 3. Germline assignment: CDR1 SNHLY and CDR2 FYNNEI. This chain's CDR3 is CASSRTGGDGYTF. DNA for the CDR3: TGTGCCAGCAGCAGGACAGGGGGCGATGGCTACACCTTC.

The chain uses TRBV5-4 and TRBJ2-7; 9 nucleotides line up with TRBD2. Germline assignment: CDR1 SGHNT and CDR2 YYREEE (reference sequence). The V and J ends lost 0 bases and 5 bases, in that order; junction bases with no gene match: 6. The CDR3 spans 15 residues. In nucleotides, the CDR3 is TGTGCCAGCAGCTTGGTAGCGGGAGCCCCCCACGAGCAGTACTTC. It is translated as CASSLVAGAPHEQYF.

The rearrangement joins TRBV4-3 to TRBJ1-1; weak D call: TRBD1 (5 bases). V lost 4 bases, J lost 5 bases, and 17 bases lay in between. Per germline, CDR1 LGHNA and CDR2 YSLEER. This CDR3 is 15 amino acids long. The CDR3 sequence: CASSRQRGGGTEAFF. The CDR3 DNA follows: TGCGCCAGCAGCCGTCAACGGGGCGGGGGGACTGAAGCTTTCTTT.

The CDR3 DNA is TGCAGCGTTGTACCAGGGGCTGAGACCCAGTACTTC. This sequence encodes CSVVPGAETQYF. The chain uses TRBV29-1 and TRBJ2-5; a possible D gene is TRBD1 (6 bases). The germline V gene encodes CDR1 SQVTM and CDR2 ANQGSEA. The V and J ends lost 4 bases and 5 bases respectively, with 11 bases between them. This CDR3 has 12 residues.

This clone was seen a single time. V and J are TRBV28 and TRBJ2-1; weak D call: TRBD1 (6 bases). Germline V gives CDR1 MDHEN, CDR2 SYDVKM. The V end was cut by 6 bases, the J end by 6 bases, with 24 bases between. The CDR3 loop spans 17 amino acids. The CDR3 spells CASRPNAGQLGINEQFF. CDR3 DNA: TGTGCCAGCAGACCCAATGCCGGACAGCTTGGAATCAATGAGCAGTTCTTC.